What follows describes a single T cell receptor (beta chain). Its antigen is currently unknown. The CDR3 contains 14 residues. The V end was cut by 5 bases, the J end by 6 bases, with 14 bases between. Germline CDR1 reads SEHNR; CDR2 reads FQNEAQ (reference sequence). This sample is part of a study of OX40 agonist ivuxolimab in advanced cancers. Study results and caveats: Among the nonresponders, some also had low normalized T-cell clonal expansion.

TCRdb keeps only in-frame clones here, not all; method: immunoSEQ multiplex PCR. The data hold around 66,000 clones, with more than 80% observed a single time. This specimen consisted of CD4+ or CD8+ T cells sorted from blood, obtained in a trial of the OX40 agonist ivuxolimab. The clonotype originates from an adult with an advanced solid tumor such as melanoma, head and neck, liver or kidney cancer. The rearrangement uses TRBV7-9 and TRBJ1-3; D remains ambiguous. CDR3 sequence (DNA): TGTGCCAGCAGCCGGGCAACAGACCCAAACACCATATATTTT. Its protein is CASSRATDPNTIYF.